The 21 T cell receptor beta chains in this list originate from one sample, sequenced in a study of T-cell reconstitution after alpha-beta-depleted transplantation in children. The library targeted TCRbeta and was prepared with unique molecular identifiers. MiXCR was run by TCRdb on the PCR reads, yielding one entry per CDR3 protein. Of some 500,000 distinct CDR3 sequences listed, 30% to 35% are singletons. The sample consisted of PBMCs from the stem cell graft donor, taken from the stem cell graft. All receptors come from a human donor who donated a stem cell graft to a child with aplastic anemia.

This clonotype occurred a few times. V is TRBV6-2 or TRBV6-3 and J is TRBJ2-7; 11 bases are shared with TRBD2. The CDR3 totals 15 residues. With V trimmed by 2 bases and J by 3 bases, 3 bases remained unmatched. Germline-derived CDR1 and CDR2 are MNHEY and SVGEGT. The DNA of the CDR3 is TGTGCCAGCAGTTACCGGACTAGCGGGCTCTACGAGCAGTACTTC. Protein: CASSYRTSGLYEQYF.

V gene TRBV6-1 combines with J gene TRBJ2-7, with D uncertain. The length of the CDR3 is 11 residues. V was clipped by 1 base and J by 6 bases, with 4 bases between them. Germline V gene lookup returns CDR1 MNHNS and CDR2 SASEGT. The CDR3 here is CASSEGFEQYV. The CDR3 DNA follows: TGTGCCAGCAGTGAAGGGTTCGAGCAGTACGTC.

This chain links TRBV4-1 with TRBJ1-2; TRBD1 is a possible D gene (5 bases). Germline V CDR1 and CDR2: MGHRA, YSYEKL. V lost 0 bases and J 2 bases, leaving 10 bases between the germline ends. This CDR3 is 15 amino acids long. CDR3 coding DNA: TGCGCCAGCAGCCAAGACGGCAGGGAAAACTATGGCTACACCTTC. Its protein is CASSQDGRENYGYTF.

This clonotype has only a few counts. The chain joins TRBV10-3 to TRBJ2-5; TRBD2 agrees at 15 bases. Germline V gene lookup returns CDR1 ENHRY and CDR2 SYGVKD. V lost 1 base and J lost 3; bases outside the gene matches: 9. This CDR3 contains 19 residues. DNA of the CDR3: TGTGCCATCAGTGAGTACGGACTAGCGGGAGGGGGAAAAGAAGAGACCCAGTACTTC. It yields the protein CAISEYGLAGGGKEETQYF.

A few counts support this clonotype. The rearrangement joins TRBV5-1 to TRBJ2-3, with 11 bases matching TRBD2. Trimming cost V 0 bases and J 0 bases; bases outside gene matches: 12. Germline assignment: CDR1 SGHRS and CDR2 YFSETQ. The CDR3 loop spans 20 amino acids. Written as DNA, the CDR3 is TGCGCCAGCAGCTTGGCCTATGGGCTAGCGGGAGGAGCTAGCACAGATACGCAGTATTTT. This codes for CASSLAYGLAGGASTDTQYF.

This chain uses TRBV10-1 with TRBJ2-3, with TRBD2 identical over 7 bases. The CDR3 contains 18 residues. V lost 0 bases and J lost 0; bases outside the gene matches: 9. CDR1 and CDR2 (germline): WNHNN, SYGVQD (reference sequence). CDR3: CASSESQRDRASTDTQYF. As DNA, the CDR3 is TGCGCCAGCAGTGAGTCGCAGCGGGATAGAGCTAGCACAGATACGCAGTATTTT.

V gene TRBV5-5 combines with J gene TRBJ2-1, with TRBD2 matching 8 bases. The CDR3 has 15 residues. CDR1 SGHKS and CDR2 YYEKEE come from the germline V gene (reference sequence). After removal of 4 bases from V and 2 bases from J, the junction contained 5 bases not matched to a gene. Here the CDR3 reads CASSTSGSPYNEQFF. The CDR3, as DNA: TGTGCCAGCAGCACCAGCGGGAGCCCCTACAATGAGCAGTTCTTC.

This clonotype was seen only a few times. This chain joins TRBV12-3 or TRBV12-4 and TRBJ2-3; D remains unclear. CDR3 length equals 14 residues. Deletions cut 5 bases from V and 0 bases from J, with 9 bases between. In DNA, the CDR3 is TGTGCCAGCAGTAGTAGAGCTAGCACAGATACGCAGTATTTT. Its translation is CASSSRASTDTQYF.

This clonotype was observed a handful of times. The CDR3 is CASSLSVFANLNEQFF. CDR3 nucleotide sequence: TGTGCCAGCAGTTTAAGTGTGTTTGCCAACTTAAATGAGCAGTTCTTC. J is TRBJ2-1 and V is TRBV12-3 or TRBV12-4; no clear D gene. The CDR3 has 16 residues. Trimming left V 2 bases short and J 7 bases short, with 18 bases between.

V usage is TRBV5-4 and J usage is TRBJ2-1; 10 nucleotides line up with TRBD2. Germline lookup yields CDR1 SGHNT and CDR2 YYREEE (reference sequence). The CDR3 extends over 17 amino acids. V shed 7 bases, J shed 0 bases, and the junction held 10 bases outside the gene matches. Here the CDR3 reads CASSRVSGRTSYNEQFF. In nucleotides, the CDR3 is TGTGCCAGCTCCAGGGTTAGCGGGAGGACCTCCTACAATGAGCAGTTCTTC.

This clonotype has more than one count but fewer than ten. The chain employs TRBV27 and TRBJ1-4; unclear D gene. The length of the CDR3 is 15 residues. Germline V gene lookup returns CDR1 MNHEY and CDR2 SMNVEV (reference sequence). V shed 3 bases and J shed 0 bases, with 8 bases lying between them. Written as DNA, the CDR3 is TGTGCCAGCAGTTTGAGGGCTTCAACTAATGAAAAACTGTTTTTT. Translating gives CASSLRASTNEKLFF.

This clonotype has more than one count but fewer than ten. V is TRBV4-3 and J is TRBJ2-1, with unresolved D. The CDR3 loop spans 13 amino acids. Germline V gene lookup returns CDR1 LGHNA and CDR2 YSLEER. V gave up 0 bases and J gave up 7 bases, with 7 bases separating them. The CDR3 reads CASSQEQRNEQFF. CDR3 in DNA: TGCGCCAGCAGCCAAGAACAGCGTAATGAGCAGTTCTTC.

The rearrangement joins TRBV5-1 to TRBJ2-1; 7 positions match TRBD1. Germline values: CDR1 SGHRS, CDR2 YFSETQ. CDR3 length: 16 residues. J gave up 4 bases and V 0 bases, and 7 bases lay outside the gene matches. CDR3: CASSLVSGQLYNEQFF. Here the CDR3 DNA reads TGCGCCAGCAGCTTGGTATCGGGACAGCTGTACAATGAGCAGTTCTTC.

This clonotype was found a few times. The chain has TRBV12-2 and TRBJ2-7; TRBD1, the table's D call, lacks a check against the DNA. TRBV12-2 is annotated as a pseudogene. The CDR3 runs to 21 residues. CDR3: CASRPPPSAGGVTAIRWEQYV. CDR3 bases: TGTGCAAGTCGCCCGCCTCCGTCGGCAGGGGGCGTCACCGCTATCAGGTGGGAGCAGTACGTC.

The V and J genes are TRBV7-9 and TRBJ1-6, with 11 bases that match TRBD1. The CDR3 is made up of 14 amino acids. V dropped 6 bases and J dropped 9; count of bases not matched to a gene: 4. Per the germline V gene, CDR1 is SEHNR and CDR2 is FQNEAQ (reference sequence). CDR3 residues: CASRPGTGGSPLHF. The CDR3 DNA follows: TGTGCCAGCAGACCCGGGACAGGGGGTTCACCCCTCCACTTT.

This clonotype has just a few counts. This chain links TRBV29-1 with TRBJ2-7; TRBD1 is a possible D gene (6 bases). V shed 6 bases and J shed 6 bases, with 18 bases lying between them. This CDR3 is built from 13 residues. Germline CDR1 reads SQVTM; CDR2 reads ANQGSEA. This chain's CDR3 is CSVSGHTGGEQYF. The CDR3 bases are TGCAGCGTCTCGGGACACACCGGCGGCGAGCAGTACTTC.

This clonotype has only a few counts. The chain couples TRBV20-1 to TRBJ2-1; weak D call: TRBD2 (7 bases). V gave up 6 bases and J gave up 7 bases, with 22 bases separating them. The CDR3 length is 15 residues. In germline, CDR1 is DFQATT, CDR2 SNEGSKA (reference sequence). CDR3 residues: CSAIRGASDLNEQFF. CDR3 nucleotide sequence: TGCAGTGCCATACGGGGGGCTAGCGACCTAAATGAGCAGTTCTTC.

A few counts support this clonotype. The rearrangement joins TRBV5-5 to TRBJ1-2; no firm D call. The V end lost 3 bases, the J end lost 6 bases, and 12 bases lay between the germline ends. This CDR3 has 13 amino acids. Germline CDR1 reads SGHKS; CDR2 reads YYEKEE (reference sequence). The chain's CDR3 is CASSWRPPDGYTF. CDR3 nucleotide sequence: TGTGCCAGCAGCTGGAGGCCTCCGGATGGCTACACCTTC.

The rearrangement joins TRBV11-1 to TRBJ2-3, with no clear D. In germline, CDR1 is SGHAT, CDR2 FQDESV (reference sequence). The ends were cut back, 6 bases at V and 6 bases at J, with 10 bases in the middle. This CDR3 region has 12 residues. The CDR3 sequence: CASRSGWDTQYF. The CDR3 DNA reads TGTGCCAGCAGGTCAGGCTGGGATACGCAGTATTTT.

The rearrangement joins TRBV7-2 to TRBJ2-3; 8 bases match TRBD2. V was clipped by 0 bases and J by 5 bases; unmatched bases: 4. This CDR3 contains 15 residues. The V gene's germline CDR1 is SGHTA and CDR2 FQGNSA. CDR3 protein: CASSLASGMGDTQYF. For the CDR3, the DNA is TGTGCCAGCAGCTTAGCTAGCGGGATGGGAGATACGCAGTATTTT.

The rearrangement joins TRBV10-3 to TRBJ2-7; tentative D call: TRBD2 (7 bases). Germline V lookup: CDR1 ENHRY, CDR2 SYGVKD. The V end lost 3 bases, the J end lost 1 base, and 13 bases lay between the germline ends. This CDR3 is 15 amino acids long. The CDR3 sequence is CAISDPGGRSYEQYF. The CDR3 bases are TGTGCCATCAGTGACCCGGGGGGCAGATCCTACGAGCAGTACTTC.